These 2 T cell receptor beta chains were all obtained from the same sample, sequenced in a study of response to subunit inactivated influenza vaccine. Each CDR3 protein is one row after TCRdb ran MiXCR on the RT-PCR reads. The sample contains 560,000 or so distinct CDR3 sequences, 7.6% of which appear only once. Source: PBMCs from blood, taken 23 to 25 months after vaccination. Every receptor here comes from a man between 50 and 75 years old who received an inactivated influenza vaccine.

This clonotype occurred many times. The rearrangement uses TRBV18 and TRBJ2-1; no firm D call. The CDR3 runs to 13 residues. In germline, CDR1 is KGHSH, CDR2 LQKENI. V was cut by 1 base and J by 9 bases, with 10 bases left in between. CDR3 region: CASSPLNFPEQFF. The CDR3 DNA sequence: TGTGCCAGCTCACCACTGAATTTTCCTGAGCAGTTCTTC.

This clonotype has just a few counts. The chain employs TRBV27 and TRBJ1-2; 7 nucleotides align to TRBD1. The CDR3 has 15 residues. The V segment lost 5 bases and the J segment 8 bases; nucleotides outside the gene matches: 14. Germline CDR1 MNHEY, CDR2 SMNVEV (reference sequence). Here the CDR3 DNA reads TGTGCCAGCAGTCTAATCCCCCCGGGACAGAGGGGCTACACCTTC. This encodes CASSLIPPGQRGYTF.